These T cell receptor beta chains were read from a single sample in a study of T cell responses to AZD1222 COVID-19 vaccine. Produced via immunoSEQ multiplex PCR; TCRdb's table is partial and in-frame only. The sample carries some 96,000 clones, around nine tenths recorded once. The source material was peripheral blood, sampled on day 0 of AZD1222 vaccination. The receptors derive from an adult in good health. CDR3s include the opening cysteine and the closing phenylalanine or tryptophan. A D gene is named only where the DNA matches it firmly. The size entry is marked missing in some rows and otherwise reads once, few, many or a size class.

size,D,V,J,CDR3,DNA
NA,NA,TRBV5-1,TRBJ1-1,CASSLQFPNTEAFF,TGCGCCAGCAGCTTGCAGTTCCCGAACACTGAAGCTTTCTTT
NA,NA,TRBV6-5,TRBJ1-5,CASSLLRVDQPQHF,TGTGCCAGCAGCCTTCTCAGGGTTGATCAGCCCCAGCATTTT
NA,NA,TRBV27,TRBJ2-7,CASSYQVPPYEQYF,TGTGCCAGCAGTTATCAGGTTCCGCCCTACGAGCAGTACTTC
NA,NA,TRBV30,TRBJ1-2,CAWKAAGTVLSGYTF,TGTGCCTGGAAGGCGGCAGGGACCGTTCTATCTGGCTACACCTTC
once,NA,TRBV27,TRBJ2-3,CASSLLSPGVSGDTQYF,TGTGCCAGCAGTTTATTGTCCCCAGGAGTCTCCGGAGATACGCAGTATTTT
NA,NA,TRBV28,TRBJ1-1,CASIPSGLNTEAFF,TGTGCCAGCATCCCTTCAGGGCTGAACACTGAAGCTTTCTTT
once,NA,TRBV27,TRBJ2-7,CASSLGRSYEQYF,TGTGCCAGCAGTTTGGGCAGGTCCTACGAGCAGTACTTC
few,NA,TRBV4-1,TRBJ2-7,CASSQDRRQLSYEQYF,TGCGCCAGCAGCCAAGATCGTCGACAGCTCTCCTACGAGCAGTACTTC
NA,TRBD1,TRBV5-6,TRBJ1-1,CASSWDRSSAAFF,TGTGCCAGCAGCTGGGACAGGTCGTCAGCAGCTTTCTTT
once,NA,TRBV5-1,TRBJ1-5,CASSLDSIQPQHF,TGCGCCAGCAGCTTGGACAGTATCCAGCCCCAGCATTTT
NA,NA,TRBV7-9,TRBJ2-3,CASSAPYRDTQYF,TGTGCCAGCAGCGCACCCTACAGAGATACGCAGTATTTT
NA,NA,TRBV3-1/TRBV3-2,TRBJ2-1,CASSLSGTSSYEQFF,TGTGCCAGCAGCCTCTCCGGCACTAGCAGCTATGAGCAGTTCTTC
NA,NA,TRBV29-1,TRBJ2-3,CSDLVASSRDTQYF,TGCAGCGACCTCGTGGCTTCATCACGAGATACGCAGTATTTT
few,NA,TRBV5-1,TRBJ2-1,CASSLRQARPNEQFF,TGCGCCAGCAGCTTAAGACAGGCTCGACCCAATGAGCAGTTCTTC
NA,NA,TRBV6-6,TRBJ2-7,CASSYGSRALPYEQYF,TGTGCCAGCAGTTACGGCTCCAGGGCCCTTCCATACGAGCAGTACTTC
NA,NA,TRBV6-5,TRBJ1-5,CAINGGKNQPQHF,TGTGCCATAAATGGAGGGAAGAATCAGCCCCAGCATTTT
once,TRBD2,TRBV12-5,TRBJ2-3,CASGPSGAGDTQYF,TGTGCTAGTGGACCGAGCGGGGCGGGAGATACGCAGTATTTT
NA,TRBD1,TRBV6-5,TRBJ2-7,CASSGQVLYEQYF,TGTGCCAGCAGCGGACAGGTACTCTACGAGCAGTACTTC
once,NA,TRBV20-1,TRBJ1-3,CSARDPNTIYF,TGCAGTGCTAGAGATCCCAACACCATATATTTT
few,NA,TRBV6-1,TRBJ2-7,CASREPRSEQYF,TGTGCCAGCCGTGAGCCGAGGAGCGAGCAGTACTTC
NA,NA,TRBV7-9,TRBJ1-2,CASSLGIRGSYGYTF,TGTGCCAGCAGCTTAGGGATTCGTGGGAGCTATGGCTACACCTTC
NA,NA,TRBV7-9,TRBJ1-5,CACARAINQPQHF,TGTGCCTGCGCCCGGGCGATAAATCAGCCCCAGCATTTT
NA,TRBD1,TRBV9,TRBJ2-1,CASSGRPAQQGDEQFF,TGTGCCAGCAGCGGGCGACCGGCCCAGCAGGGGGATGAGCAGTTCTTC